This paragraph covers one T cell receptor (beta chain) sequence. This clonotype has just a few counts. Its antigen is unknown. No qualities accompany the bases; no much larger clone lies one base away. What this sample's treatment or condition label stands for: PENTA 11 planned treatment interruption arm or continuous ART arm. The participants, all children from the United Kingdom aged 2 to 15 years, had been on at least three-drug ART for a minimum of 24 weeks. Cryopreserved PBMCs containing at least 5 million viable cells were required, and four candidate patients were excluded because of low viable PBMC yield. Naive CD4+ CD45RA+ CD45RO- T cells were FACS-sorted from thawed PBMCs on a FACSAria III cell sorter. Sorted cells were fixed, and RNA was extracted using the RNeasy FFPE kit followed by the RNeasy Micro kit. The data belong to a study of HIV-infected children after antiretroviral therapy interruption (dated by TCRdb to about 2019). As for the study more broadly: The study included eight children, four on planned treatment interruption and four on continuous treatment, and all eight had a CD4+ count above 500 and a viral load below 50 copies/ml. The interruption group had a median age of approximately 9.2 years, and the continuous treatment group had a median age of 8 years. Interruption-arm samples came from week 0, week 12, end of interruption (week 24 or 48), and about 3 years after study end. For the continuous-treatment arm, samples from the corresponding weeks 0, 48 and 150 were analyzed. Alongside thymic output measurements, TCR repertoires of children on planned treatment interruption were compared with TCR repertoires of children on continuous antiretroviral treatment. Most participating children had recorded exposure to EBV and CMV. What the authors observed across the whole study: The low number of patients is a limitation and the data should be interpreted with caution. The naive CD4+ Gini coefficient rose by the end of treatment interruption, suggesting clonal expansion, and returned to baseline by 3 years. In naive CD4+ repertoires of PTI patients, reduced CDR3 sharing between time points was observed after interruption began, whereas many sequences were found to be shared between end of interruption and 3 years later. Minor non-naive CD45RA+ populations, such as EMRA or stem memory cells, might be present among the sorted CD45RA+ naive cells.

Library preparation was by 3' RACE. TCR libraries were built from RNA using a 3' RACE protocol with unique molecular identifiers to correct PCR amplification bias. As many as 12 amplicon libraries were pooled and then sequenced on an Illumina MiSeq using v2 2x250 paired-end chemistry. Processing in the source paper ran as follows. Reads were processed with Decombinator to assign V and J genes and CDR3, with barcode-based error and PCR bias correction. Before the Gini coefficient was calculated with the R ineq package, repertoires were subsampled to the same depth. GLIPH, Hamming distance and a shared triplet metric were used to assess CDR3 similarity. TCRdb took the public reads, trimmed them with fastp at Q25, ran MiXCR for clone calling and kept in-frame beta chains. For every CDR3 protein sequence, its rows merge into one entry that carries the most common genes and DNA. TCRdb's processing, not the authors', yielded these V and J calls. The sample records approximately 89,000 distinct CDR3 sequences, less than 7% of which are singletons. 0.9% to 1.3% of the sample lies in the top ten.

Ends trimmed: V by 5 bases, J by 6 bases; bases unmatched to a gene: 5. Reading the germline V gene (reference sequence) gives CDR1 LGHDT and CDR2 YNNKEL. The CDR3 numbers 14 residues from cysteine through phenylalanine. Only the CDR3 portion is preserved as DNA: 42 bases, with reading frame beginning at the first base. This chain joins TRBV3-1 to TRBJ1-1; 11 middle bases align to TRBD1. The receptor was derived from a pool of human donors with HIV. Sequenced here: CD45RA+ CD4+ T cells from PBMCs, pooled from several time points, sampled from a donor given antiretroviral therapy, either interrupted or continuous. The cell subset or site label corresponds to: naive CD4+ CD45RA+ CD45RO- T cells. The CDR3 corresponds to CASSSDRGLAEAFF. DNA sequence: TGTGCCAGCAGCTCGGACAGGGGGCTCGCTGAAGCTTTCTTT.